This is a list of T cell receptor beta chains from one sample in a study of T cell clones after liver transplantation. Using immunoSEQ multiplex PCR, the repertoire was profiled, and TCRdb retains in-frame clones only, with some absent. Of 70,000 or so clones listed, about 92% were seen once; the top ten hold roughly 3%. Source: CD4+ T cells from blood, taken before liver transplant. The source of these receptors is a human donor who received a liver transplant. Each CDR3 is given with its conserved first and last residue. The order of the fields is CDR3 DNA, CDR3 protein, V gene, D gene, J gene, clone size. D genes are given only for firm matches. Not all rows give a size; the values are once, few, many and, for expanded clones, a class.

CDR3 DNA: TGCGCCAGCAGCCACCCAAGGGGGCCGGGACTAGCGGGAGAAAACATTCAGTACTTC
CDR3 protein: CASSHPRGPGLAGENIQYF
V gene: TRBV4-3
D gene: TRBD2
J gene: TRBJ2-4
clone size: .

CDR3 DNA: TGTGCCAGTAGTATAGAAGCCGGCTACGAGCAGTACTTC
CDR3 protein: CASSIEAGYEQYF
V gene: TRBV19
D gene: .
J gene: TRBJ2-7
clone size: .

CDR3 DNA: TGTGCCAGCAGGCTCGGGCCGGGAGCTCTCGAGCAGTACTTC
CDR3 protein: CASRLGPGALEQYF
V gene: TRBV7-2
D gene: .
J gene: TRBJ2-7
clone size: .

CDR3 DNA: TGCGCCAGCAGCCAAGAAGTACGGAGAGAAAAACTGTTTTTT
CDR3 protein: CASSQEVRREKLFF
V gene: TRBV4-3
D gene: .
J gene: TRBJ1-4
clone size: .

CDR3 DNA: TGTGCCAGCAGTTACTCTGGTCGTCAAGACTACGAGCAGTACTTC
CDR3 protein: CASSYSGRQDYEQYF
V gene: TRBV6-5
D gene: .
J gene: TRBJ2-7
clone size: .

CDR3 DNA: TGCGCCAGCAGTGAGTCGTCAGGCATATATCAGCCCCAGCATTTT
CDR3 protein: CASSESSGIYQPQHF
V gene: TRBV10-2
D gene: .
J gene: TRBJ1-5
clone size: .

CDR3 DNA: TGTGCCACCAGCGAACGAGTGCGGGGGAGAGGGGTACTGTACCAAGAGACCCAGTACTTC
CDR3 protein: CATSERVRGRGVLYQETQYF
V gene: TRBV15
D gene: TRBD2
J gene: TRBJ2-5
clone size: .

CDR3 DNA: TGTGCCAGTAGTTTCGGACTAGCGGGATCGGATACGCAGTATTTT
CDR3 protein: CASSFGLAGSDTQYF
V gene: TRBV19
D gene: TRBD2
J gene: TRBJ2-3
clone size: .

CDR3 DNA: TGTGCCACCACAAGGGACAGGGGGAAGAACACTGAAGCTTTCTTT
CDR3 protein: CATTRDRGKNTEAFF
V gene: TRBV2
D gene: TRBD1
J gene: TRBJ1-1
clone size: .

CDR3 DNA: TGTGCCAGCAGCTTAGCTGGCACATCAAAGACCCAGCATTTT
CDR3 protein: CASSLAGTSKTQHF
V gene: TRBV7-2
D gene: .
J gene: TRBJ1-5
clone size: .

CDR3 DNA: TGTGCCAGCAGCCAGGACGGATCGAACACTGAAGCTTTCTTT
CDR3 protein: CASSQDGSNTEAFF
V gene: TRBV11-3
D gene: .
J gene: TRBJ1-1
clone size: .

CDR3 DNA: TGTGCCAGTAGTTCCCGGGACAGGGGGCTTTACGAGCAGTACTTC
CDR3 protein: CASSSRDRGLYEQYF
V gene: TRBV19
D gene: TRBD1
J gene: TRBJ2-7
clone size: .

CDR3 DNA: TGTGCCAGCAGCGTTCTAGCGGGCAGCTACAATGAGCAGTTCTTC
CDR3 protein: CASSVLAGSYNEQFF
V gene: TRBV11-3
D gene: TRBD2
J gene: TRBJ2-1
clone size: .

CDR3 DNA: TGTGCCAGCAGCAGGGACAGTAGCACAGATACGCAGTATTTT
CDR3 protein: CASSRDSSTDTQYF
V gene: TRBV6-6
D gene: TRBD1
J gene: TRBJ2-3
clone size: once

CDR3 DNA: TGTGCCAGCAGTTATGTGGGACAAAATCAGCCCCAGCATTTT
CDR3 protein: CASSYVGQNQPQHF
V gene: TRBV6-1
D gene: .
J gene: TRBJ1-5
clone size: .

CDR3 DNA: TGCAGCGTTGTCGGAACTAGCGGGAGATTTGAGCAGTACTTC
CDR3 protein: CSVVGTSGRFEQYF
V gene: TRBV29-1
D gene: TRBD2
J gene: TRBJ2-7
clone size: .

CDR3 DNA: TGCGCCAGCAGCCAAGATGGATTGGTCAGCTCGGCGGCCGACTCCTACGAGCAGTACTTC
CDR3 protein: CASSQDGLVSSAADSYEQYF
V gene: TRBV4-1
D gene: .
J gene: TRBJ2-7
clone size: .

CDR3 DNA: TGTGCCAGCAGTGCCCGGGACCGCGACCCAGATACGCAGTATTTT
CDR3 protein: CASSARDRDPDTQYF
V gene: TRBV28
D gene: .
J gene: TRBJ2-3
clone size: .

CDR3 DNA: TGTGCCAGCAGTTACGGGACAGGAGAGTTCTTC
CDR3 protein: CASSYGTGEFF
V gene: TRBV6-5
D gene: TRBD1
J gene: TRBJ2-1
clone size: .

CDR3 DNA: TGCGCCAGCAGCTTAAAGTCACAAGAGACCCAGTACTTC
CDR3 protein: CASSLKSQETQYF
V gene: TRBV5-1
D gene: .
J gene: TRBJ2-5
clone size: .

CDR3 DNA: TGTGCCAGCAGTGGACCCTATAGCAATCAGCCCCAGCATTTT
CDR3 protein: CASSGPYSNQPQHF
V gene: TRBV6-1
D gene: .
J gene: TRBJ1-5
clone size: .

CDR3 DNA: TGCGCCAGCCGGGACAGACTCATGAACACTGAAGCTTTCTTT
CDR3 protein: CASRDRLMNTEAFF
V gene: TRBV5-1
D gene: TRBD1
J gene: TRBJ1-1
clone size: few

CDR3 DNA: TGTGCCAGCAGTATTCGACAGGAACCTTACAATGAGCAGTTCTTC
CDR3 protein: CASSIRQEPYNEQFF
V gene: TRBV6-5
D gene: .
J gene: TRBJ2-1
clone size: .

CDR3 DNA: TGCAGCGTAGAGTCTACCTGGAGGGCAGATACGCAGTATTTT
CDR3 protein: CSVESTWRADTQYF
V gene: TRBV29-1
D gene: .
J gene: TRBJ2-3
clone size: .

CDR3 DNA: TGTGCCAGCAGCTTGGAAGGGTACGGTGAAGCTTTCTTT
CDR3 protein: CASSLEGYGEAFF
V gene: TRBV5-6
D gene: .
J gene: TRBJ1-1
clone size: few

CDR3 DNA: TGTGCCTCCAAGGGAGGGGGGCCCACCGGGGAGCTGTTTTTT
CDR3 protein: CASKGGGPTGELFF
V gene: TRBV19
D gene: .
J gene: TRBJ2-2
clone size: .

CDR3 DNA: TGCAGCGGATCACTAGCAGCTGTTCAGGATACGCAGTATTTT
CDR3 protein: CSGSLAAVQDTQYF
V gene: TRBV29-1
D gene: .
J gene: TRBJ2-3
clone size: .

CDR3 DNA: TGCAGCGTTGCGCGGGGCAGGGGGGAAGCTGGGGCCAACGTCCTGACTTTC
CDR3 protein: CSVARGRGEAGANVLTF
V gene: TRBV29-1
D gene: .
J gene: TRBJ2-6
clone size: .

CDR3 DNA: TGTGCCAGCAGCCGTTGGAGGACAGCGAAGAATGAGCAGTTCTTC
CDR3 protein: CASSRWRTAKNEQFF
V gene: TRBV5-6
D gene: .
J gene: TRBJ2-1
clone size: .

CDR3 DNA: TGTGCCAGCAGTTCAGCGGCAGGGAGGGAGACCCAGTACTTC
CDR3 protein: CASSSAAGRETQYF
V gene: TRBV28
D gene: .
J gene: TRBJ2-5
clone size: .

CDR3 DNA: TGTGCCAGCAGTTCTGGTGGGGAGACCCAGTACTTC
CDR3 protein: CASSSGGETQYF
V gene: TRBV2
D gene: .
J gene: TRBJ2-5
clone size: .

CDR3 DNA: TGTGCCAGCACCTTGGGGCCGGGTGAAGCTTTCTTT
CDR3 protein: CASTLGPGEAFF
V gene: TRBV11-2
D gene: .
J gene: TRBJ1-1
clone size: .

CDR3 DNA: TGCGCCAGCAGCTCCCACGGGGGAACGATCACTGAAGCTTTCTTT
CDR3 protein: CASSSHGGTITEAFF
V gene: TRBV5-1
D gene: .
J gene: TRBJ1-1
clone size: .

CDR3 DNA: TGTGCCAGCAGCGTCGACGGAATCTCCTACAATGAGCAGTTCTTC
CDR3 protein: CASSVDGISYNEQFF
V gene: TRBV9
D gene: .
J gene: TRBJ2-1
clone size: .

CDR3 DNA: TGTGCCAGCAGCTTATCCCAAACCTCGAATGGCTACACCTTC
CDR3 protein: CASSLSQTSNGYTF
V gene: TRBV7-9
D gene: .
J gene: TRBJ1-2
clone size: .

CDR3 DNA: TGTGCCAGCAGTTACTCGCCAGGGGGAAATTCACCCCTCCACTTT
CDR3 protein: CASSYSPGGNSPLHF
V gene: TRBV6-6
D gene: TRBD1
J gene: TRBJ1-6
clone size: once

CDR3 DNA: TGTGCCAGCAGGCTGACTAGCGGGGGGACCGGGGAGCTGTTTTTT
CDR3 protein: CASRLTSGGTGELFF
V gene: TRBV6-1
D gene: TRBD2
J gene: TRBJ2-2
clone size: .

CDR3 DNA: TGTGCCACCTCCAATGGACTAGCGGGCCGCCAAGAGACCCGGTACTTC
CDR3 protein: CATSNGLAGRQETRYF
V gene: TRBV15
D gene: TRBD2
J gene: TRBJ2-5
clone size: once

CDR3 DNA: TGTGCCAGCAGCTCCAGGGGAACAGACGAGCAGTACTTC
CDR3 protein: CASSSRGTDEQYF
V gene: TRBV5-4
D gene: .
J gene: TRBJ2-7
clone size: .

CDR3 DNA: TGTGCCAGCAGCTTACGGACTAGCGGGAGGACGGAGACCCAGTACTTC
CDR3 protein: CASSLRTSGRTETQYF
V gene: TRBV7-2
D gene: TRBD2
J gene: TRBJ2-5
clone size: .

CDR3 DNA: TGTGCCAGCAGCTTAGTACAGGGGAAAAGTGGGGGGACTGAAGCTTTCTTT
CDR3 protein: CASSLVQGKSGGTEAFF
V gene: TRBV7-9
D gene: TRBD1
J gene: TRBJ1-1
clone size: .

CDR3 DNA: TGTGCCAGCAGTTACCCCATGCTCCCGGGGCAGGGCGATTGGGGCCAAGAGACCCAGTACTTC
CDR3 protein: CASSYPMLPGQGDWGQETQYF
V gene: TRBV28
D gene: .
J gene: TRBJ2-5
clone size: .

CDR3 DNA: TGTGCCAGCAGTACCGGACAGGGAAGGTACGGGGAAAAACTGTTTTTT
CDR3 protein: CASSTGQGRYGEKLFF
V gene: TRBV28
D gene: TRBD1
J gene: TRBJ1-4
clone size: .

CDR3 DNA: TGTGCCACCAGCAGAGGAGACAGGGGATTGACAGATACGCAGTATTTT
CDR3 protein: CATSRGDRGLTDTQYF
V gene: TRBV15
D gene: TRBD1
J gene: TRBJ2-3
clone size: .

CDR3 DNA: TGTGCCAGTAGTAACCGGAGAGGAACCACTGAAGCTTTCTTT
CDR3 protein: CASSNRRGTTEAFF
V gene: TRBV19
D gene: .
J gene: TRBJ1-1
clone size: .

CDR3 DNA: TGTGCTAGTGGGGACAGGCTCTCTGGAAACACCATATATTTT
CDR3 protein: CASGDRLSGNTIYF
V gene: TRBV12-5
D gene: TRBD1
J gene: TRBJ1-3
clone size: .

CDR3 DNA: TGTGCCAGCAGTAGACAGGGTGGGGTAGGTCAGCCCCAGCATTTT
CDR3 protein: CASSRQGGVGQPQHF
V gene: TRBV28
D gene: TRBD1
J gene: TRBJ1-5
clone size: .

CDR3 DNA: TGTGCCAGCAGCCGTGGACAGGGGTGGGCAGATACGCAGTATTTT
CDR3 protein: CASSRGQGWADTQYF
V gene: TRBV6-5
D gene: TRBD1
J gene: TRBJ2-3
clone size: .

CDR3 DNA: TGTGCTAGTGGCGCGGTAGCGGGAGGTAATGAGCAGTTCTTC
CDR3 protein: CASGAVAGGNEQFF
V gene: TRBV12-5
D gene: TRBD2
J gene: TRBJ2-1
clone size: .

CDR3 DNA: TGTGCCAGTAGTATAGAGCTAGCGGGGGGACAGTTCTTC
CDR3 protein: CASSIELAGGQFF
V gene: TRBV19
D gene: TRBD2
J gene: TRBJ2-1
clone size: .

CDR3 DNA: TGTGCCAGTAGTATTGGCAGGAGGGATAATCAGCCCCAGCATTTT
CDR3 protein: CASSIGRRDNQPQHF
V gene: TRBV19
D gene: .
J gene: TRBJ1-5
clone size: .

CDR3 DNA: TGTGCCAGCAGCGGGGACAGGGGGCGAAGTACTGAAGCTTTCTTT
CDR3 protein: CASSGDRGRSTEAFF
V gene: TRBV9
D gene: TRBD1
J gene: TRBJ1-1
clone size: .

CDR3 DNA: TGCGCCAGCAGCCAAGGCCTACAGGGGTTAACGAACACCGGGGAGCTGTTTTTT
CDR3 protein: CASSQGLQGLTNTGELFF
V gene: TRBV4-3
D gene: TRBD1
J gene: TRBJ2-2
clone size: .

CDR3 DNA: TGTGCCAGTAGTACCGACTCTGGGCTTGAGCAGTTCTTC
CDR3 protein: CASSTDSGLEQFF
V gene: TRBV19
D gene: .
J gene: TRBJ2-1
clone size: .

CDR3 DNA: TGTGCCAGCAGCCAGGAAAGGGACAGAGTTTACGAGCAGTACTTC
CDR3 protein: CASSQERDRVYEQYF
V gene: TRBV4-2
D gene: TRBD1
J gene: TRBJ2-7
clone size: once

CDR3 DNA: TGTGCCAGCAGCTTAGCGGTTGGTGAGCAGTTCTTC
CDR3 protein: CASSLAVGEQFF
V gene: TRBV7-3
D gene: .
J gene: TRBJ2-1
clone size: .